These 21 T cell receptor beta chains share one sample of origin, sequenced in a study of shared clonotypes between healthy human individuals. Cells designated naive CD8 were CD45RO-negative and were positively selected for CCR7, with terminally differentiated effector memory CD45RA+ cells excluded. Sequencing used immunoSEQ multiplex PCR; TCRdb keeps in-frame clones, though not all of them. This table holds some 2 million clones, 85% to 95% found once. Material for sequencing was naive CD8+ T cells sorted from blood. Receptor source: a man younger than 35 in good health.

This sequence joins TRBV15 and TRBJ2-5; TRBD2 matches 7 bases. CDR1 LNHNV and CDR2 YYDKDF come from the germline V gene (reference sequence). Germline trimming cut 3 bases from V and 1 base from J; bases unmatched to any gene: 2. The CDR3 extends over 14 amino acids. The CDR3 sequence is CATSSSSGQETQYF. CDR3 bases: TGTGCCACCAGCAGCTCTAGCGGCCAAGAGACCCAGTACTTC. Filled out from reference TRBV15 and TRBJ2-5, the complete variable domain reads DAMVIQNPRYQVTQFGKPVTLSCSQTLNHNVMYWYQQKSSQAPKLLFHYYDKDFNNEADTPDNFQSRRPNTSFCFLDIRSPGLGDTAMYLCATSSSSGQETQYFGPGTRLLVL.

The chain's CDR3 is CASSLETDRNEQFF. Written as DNA, the CDR3 is TGTGCCAGCAGTTTGGAGACAGATCGCAATGAGCAGTTCTTC. The rearrangement uses TRBV27 and TRBJ2-1, with D possibly matching TRBD1 (5 bases). The length of the CDR3 is 14 residues. The V end lost 3 bases, the J end lost 6 bases, and 12 bases lay between the germline ends. Looked up from germline, CDR1 is MNHEY and CDR2 is SMNVEV (reference sequence).

The CDR3 DNA reads TGTGCCAGCAGCTTAGGGGAGGACAGGGCACCCTACGAGCAGTACTTC. Translation: CASSLGEDRAPYEQYF. The rearrangement uses TRBV7-8 and TRBJ2-7, with 8 bases lining up with TRBD1. V was clipped by 1 base and J by 2 bases; unmatched bases: 7. The CDR3 has 16 residues. Germline V lookup: CDR1 SGHVS, CDR2 FQNEAQ.

The J gene is TRBJ2-1, the V gene TRBV2; 14 bases match TRBD2. Germline assignment: CDR1 SNHLY and CDR2 FYNNEI. There are 18 residues in the CDR3. The junction had 9 bases not matched to a gene; V was cut back by 8 bases and J by 0 bases. The CDR3 reads CASVGETSGRASYNEQFF. CDR3 DNA: TGTGCCAGCGTTGGGGAGACTAGCGGGAGGGCCTCCTACAATGAGCAGTTCTTC.

The chain links TRBV9 to TRBJ2-7, with D unresolved. V lost 0 bases and J lost 3, with 13 bases in between. The V gene's germline CDR1 is SGDLS and CDR2 YYNGEE. The CDR3 extends over 15 amino acids. The chain's CDR3 is CASSVDGYSLYEQYF. The CDR3 DNA reads as TGTGCCAGCAGCGTAGACGGGTACAGCCTCTACGAGCAGTACTTC. The variable domain in full, completed from reference TRBV9 and TRBJ2-7, reads DSGVTQTPKHLITATGQRVTLRCSPRSGDLSVYWYQQSLDQGLQFLIQYYNGEERAKGNILERFSAQQFPDLHSELNLSSLELGDSALYFCASSVDGYSLYEQYFGPGTRLTVT.

Of note for this clone: This sample includes further DNA sequences coding for the same CDR3. The genes are TRBV6-1 and TRBJ2-7, with TRBD1 matching over 7 bases. The CDR3 has 13 amino acids. Germline assignment: CDR1 MNHNS and CDR2 SASEGT. V lost 6 bases to trimming and J lost 0 bases; unmatched junction nucleotides: 2. CDR3 amino acids: CASRRDSSYEQYF. Here the CDR3 DNA reads TGTGCCAGCAGACGGGACAGCTCCTACGAGCAGTACTTC.

This CDR3 reads CASSLGDEAFF. The CDR3 bases are TGTGCCAGCAGCTTAGGCGATGAAGCTTTCTTT. The chain employs TRBV11-2 and TRBJ1-1; no firm D call. In germline, CDR1 is SGHAT, CDR2 FQNNGV. Trimming removed 1 base at V and 7 bases at J, with 4 bases between. The CDR3 runs to 11 residues.

This clone came up once. The chain uses TRBV19 and TRBJ2-7; D remains ambiguous. The CDR3 length is 15 residues. Trimming pared 1 base from V and 5 bases from J, leaving 15 bases between. Germline-derived CDR1 and CDR2 are LNHDA and SQIVND (reference sequence). In nucleotides, the CDR3 is TGTGCCAGTAGTATAGTATTCGGTGACTGGGACGAGCAGTACTTC. Its translation: CASSIVFGDWDEQYF.

The gene calls are TRBV4-1 and TRBJ2-7, with 7 bases matching TRBD1. V was clipped by 1 base and J by 3 bases; unmatched bases: 6. This CDR3 is 15 amino acids long. From germline, CDR1 is MGHRA and CDR2 YSYEKL. The DNA of the CDR3 is TGCGCCAGCAGCCAAGTTGTGACAGGGAACTACGAGCAGTACTTC. As protein: CASSQVVTGNYEQYF.

This chain links TRBV6-6 with TRBJ2-7; D not resolved. Trimming cost V 6 bases and J 3 bases, with 12 bases left between them. The CDR3 covers 13 residues. The germline CDR1 and CDR2 sequences are MNHNY and SVGAGI (reference sequence). This CDR3 reads CASRPGPFYEQYF. The CDR3 bases are TGTGCCAGCAGACCTGGACCTTTCTACGAGCAGTACTTC.

The chain joins TRBV2 to TRBJ2-7, with 9 nucleotides matching TRBD2. CDR3 length equals 14 residues. Germline V lookup: CDR1 SNHLY, CDR2 FYNNEI. V lost 3 bases to trimming and J lost 5 bases; unmatched junction nucleotides: 5. The CDR3 sequence: CASSELGLADEQYF. CDR3 in DNA: TGTGCCAGCAGTGAGTTGGGACTAGCAGACGAGCAGTACTTC.

V usage is TRBV5-1 and J usage is TRBJ2-5; weak D call: TRBD1 (6 bases). The J call is doubtful: the DNA matches TRBJ2-7 better. Per germline, CDR1 SGHRS and CDR2 YFSETQ. The CDR3 is 14 amino acids. DNA of the CDR3: TGCGCCAGCAGCTTTCAGGGGAGCTCCTACGAGCAGTACTTC. Encoded protein: CASSFQGSSYEQYF.

The V and J genes are TRBV7-2 and TRBJ2-7; TRBD1 matches 9 bases. Per germline, CDR1 SGHTA and CDR2 FQGNSA. V was pared by 5 bases and J by 4 bases, with 6 bases of the junction left unmatched. CDR3 length: 14 amino acids. The CDR3 loop reads CASSPDRGLYEQYF. The CDR3 coding sequence is TGTGCCAGCAGCCCGGACAGGGGACTGTACGAGCAGTACTTC.

This chain joins TRBV14 and TRBJ2-1, with a tentative D call TRBD2 (6 bases). Trimming pared 4 bases from V and 8 bases from J, leaving 18 bases between. This CDR3 has 15 residues. Germline assignment: CDR1 SGHDN and CDR2 FVKESK. For the CDR3, the DNA is TGTGCCAGCAGCCTTTTAGCCGGGACTGAGGATGAGCAGTTCTTC. Translated, it gives CASSLLAGTEDEQFF.

Here the CDR3 reads CASSLAQNNSPLHF. The CDR3, as DNA: TGTGCCAGCAGCTTAGCGCAGAATAATTCACCCCTCCACTTT. The chain combines TRBV7-9 with TRBJ1-6, with D unresolved. This CDR3 contains 14 residues. CDR1 SEHNR and CDR2 FQNEAQ come from the germline V gene (reference sequence). Trimming removed 0 bases at V and 5 bases at J, with 5 bases between. The full variable domain, in which reference TRBV7-9 and TRBJ1-6 provide the parts outside the CDR3, is DTGVSQNPRHKITKRGQNVTFRCDPISEHNRLYWYRQTLGQGPEFLTYFQNEAQLEKSRLLSDRFSAERPKGSFSTLEIQRTEQGDSAMYLCASSLAQNNSPLHFGNGTRLTVT.

Comments on this clone: This may come from a read error, since a much larger clone is one base off. Other DNA sequences from this sample encode an identical CDR3 as well. The rearrangement uses TRBV9 and TRBJ1-1; D possibly corresponds to TRBD1 (6 bases). The CDR3 totals 13 residues. Germline V lookup: CDR1 SGDLS, CDR2 YYNGEE. Deletions cut 0 bases from V and 4 bases from J, with 7 bases between. CDR3 DNA: TGTGCCAGCAGCGTAGCGGGGGCCACTGAAGCTTTCTTT. Protein product: CASSVAGATEAFF.

The genes are TRBV7-9 and TRBJ2-7, with 13 bases that match TRBD2. Germline V gives CDR1 SEHNR, CDR2 FQNEAQ (reference sequence). The CDR3 covers 17 residues. V shed 4 bases and J 5 bases; nucleotides not matched to a gene: 11. CDR3 nucleotides: TGTGCCAGCAGCTCAGGGACTAGCGGGATAGGCAGGGACGAGCAGTACTTC. It is translated as CASSSGTSGIGRDEQYF.

The V call is TRBV7-9, the J call TRBJ1-2; TRBD1 is a possible D gene (5 bases). V was clipped by 5 bases and J by 5 bases, with 12 bases between them. The CDR3 totals 13 residues. Germline loops: CDR1 SEHNR, CDR2 FQNEAQ (reference sequence). DNA for the CDR3: TGTGCCAGCAGCCGAGACAGTTTTTATGGCTACACCTTC. It is translated as CASSRDSFYGYTF.

This chain connects TRBV28 to TRBJ1-2; maybe TRBD1 (6 bases). The V end was cut by 3 bases, the J end by 8 bases, with 22 bases between. The CDR3 extends over 16 amino acids. The germline V gene encodes CDR1 MDHEN and CDR2 SYDVKM. The CDR3 region is CASSFVIGRAGDGYTF. CDR3 DNA: TGTGCCAGCAGTTTTGTTATAGGTAGGGCAGGGGACGGCTACACCTTC.

The rearrangement links TRBV25-1 to TRBJ2-5, with D hard to call. V was clipped by 3 bases and J by 5 bases, with 13 bases between them. There are 14 residues in the CDR3. Germline V gene data show CDR1 as MGHDK and CDR2 as SYGVNS. The CDR3 DNA reads as TGTGCCAGCAGTGATGGGCCATTACATGAGACCCAGTACTTC. Its translation is CASSDGPLHETQYF. Full variable domain (missing parts from reference TRBV25-1 and TRBJ2-5): EADIYQTPRYLVIGTGKKITLECSQTMGHDKMYWYQQDPGMELHLIHYSYGVNSTEKGDLSSESTVSRIRTEHFPLTLESARPSHTSQYLCASSDGPLHETQYFGPGTRLLVL.

Remarks on this clone: In the same sample, other DNA sequences code for this CDR3. CDR3: CASSDPGLAYEQYF. The CDR3 bases are TGTGCCAGCAGTGACCCTGGGCTTGCCTACGAGCAGTACTTC. This rearrangement joins TRBV6-1 to TRBJ2-7, with no clear D. CDR1 is MNHNS, CDR2 SASEGT, per germline. The ends were cut back, 3 bases at V and 2 bases at J, with 11 bases in the middle. The CDR3 extends over 14 amino acids.